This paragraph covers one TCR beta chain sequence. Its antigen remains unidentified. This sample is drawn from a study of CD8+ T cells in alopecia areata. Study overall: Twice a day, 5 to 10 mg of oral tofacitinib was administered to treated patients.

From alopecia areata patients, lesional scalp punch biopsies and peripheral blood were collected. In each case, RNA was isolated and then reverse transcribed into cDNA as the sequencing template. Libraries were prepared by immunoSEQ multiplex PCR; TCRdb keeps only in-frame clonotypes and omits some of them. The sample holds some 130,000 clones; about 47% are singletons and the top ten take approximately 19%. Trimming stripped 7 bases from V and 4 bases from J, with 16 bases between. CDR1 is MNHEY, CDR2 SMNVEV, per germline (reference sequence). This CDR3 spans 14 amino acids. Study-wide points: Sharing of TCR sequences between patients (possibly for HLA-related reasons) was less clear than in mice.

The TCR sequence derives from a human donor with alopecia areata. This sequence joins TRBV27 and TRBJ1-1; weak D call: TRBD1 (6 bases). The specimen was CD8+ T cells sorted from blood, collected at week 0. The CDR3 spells CASTLQGGSTEAFF. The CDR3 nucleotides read TGTGCCAGCACCCTACAGGGAGGCAGCACTGAAGCTTTCTTT.